These T cell receptor beta chains were read from a single sample in a study of molecular identifiers for immune sequencing clone quantification. TCRdb analysed the PCR reads with MiXCR anew, one entry per CDR3 protein. The table has fewer than 350,000 distinct CDR3 sequences, roughly 24% seen once; the top ten hold around 0.7%. Sequences were obtained from naive CD8+ T cells from blood, with Jurkat cell RNA spiked in. The receptors shown here come from a human donor in good health. Some libraries in this study had Jurkat cell RNA spiked in. Both conserved end residues are part of each CDR3. Each record gives: CDR3 DNA, CDR3 protein, J gene, V gene, clone size, D gene. The D gene is left open where the match is weak. Only some rows state a clone size, as once, few, many or a class for expanded clones.

cdr3_nt: TGTGCCAGCAGTTACCGCATGCACGTTATCAGCAATCAGCCCCAGCATTTT; cdr3_aa: CASSYRMHVISNQPQHF; j_call: TRBJ1-5; v_call: TRBV6-2/TRBV6-3; clone_size: few; d_call: -
cdr3_nt: TGTGCCAGCAGCTTAGGTTGGTCGGGCAGGACAGATACGCAATATTTT; cdr3_aa: CASSLGWSGRTDTQYF; j_call: TRBJ2-3; v_call: TRBV7-9; clone_size: -; d_call: -
cdr3_nt: TGCGCCAGCAGCTTGGCGGCCTCCGGGACAAACGAGCAGTACTTC; cdr3_aa: CASSLAASGTNEQYF; j_call: TRBJ2-7; v_call: TRBV5-1; clone_size: many; d_call: -
cdr3_nt: TGTGCCAGCAGCCCGCAGAGTGGCGGAAGCTCCTACGAGCAGTACTTC; cdr3_aa: CASSPQSGGSSYEQYF; j_call: TRBJ2-7; v_call: TRBV11-2; clone_size: -; d_call: -
cdr3_nt: TGTGCCAGCAGTTTACCCCCCCGGACGGGGGCCAACGTCCTGACTTTC; cdr3_aa: CASSLPPRTGANVLTF; j_call: TRBJ2-6; v_call: TRBV28; clone_size: many; d_call: -
cdr3_nt: TGTGCCAGCAGCCCTCATGGCGGCACCGGGGAGCTGTTTTTT; cdr3_aa: CASSPHGGTGELFF; j_call: TRBJ2-2; v_call: TRBV14; clone_size: many; d_call: -
cdr3_nt: TGTGCCAGCAGCTCCACTAGCGGGAGGACCTACGAGCAGTACTTC; cdr3_aa: CASSSTSGRTYEQYF; j_call: TRBJ2-7; v_call: TRBV6-2/TRBV6-3; clone_size: few; d_call: TRBD2
cdr3_nt: TGCAGTGCTGACGGGACAGGCGACCAAGAGACCCAGTACTTC; cdr3_aa: CSADGTGDQETQYF; j_call: TRBJ2-5; v_call: TRBV20-1; clone_size: many; d_call: TRBD1
cdr3_nt: TGTGCCAGCAGCCCTCGCGAGTACACTGAAGCTTTCTTT; cdr3_aa: CASSPREYTEAFF; j_call: TRBJ1-1; v_call: TRBV9; clone_size: -; d_call: -
cdr3_nt: TGTGCCAGCAGCACTGGGCTGCGGCTAGCGGGATTCACAGATACGCAGTATTTT; cdr3_aa: CASSTGLRLAGFTDTQYF; j_call: TRBJ2-3; v_call: TRBV11-1; clone_size: few; d_call: TRBD2
cdr3_nt: TGTGCCAGCAGCTTAGGTTTGGAGATTCACACTGAAGCTTTCTTT; cdr3_aa: CASSLGLEIHTEAFF; j_call: TRBJ1-1; v_call: TRBV7-4; clone_size: many; d_call: -
cdr3_nt: TGTGCCAGCAGCGAGGGGACAGGGCTGAACACTGAAGCTTTCTTT; cdr3_aa: CASSEGTGLNTEAFF; j_call: TRBJ1-1; v_call: TRBV9; clone_size: -; d_call: TRBD1
cdr3_nt: TGTGCCAGCAGTTTATCGCGGGGCCGCACAGATACGCAGTATTTT; cdr3_aa: CASSLSRGRTDTQYF; j_call: TRBJ2-3; v_call: TRBV28; clone_size: many; d_call: -
cdr3_nt: TGTGCCAGCAGGAGTCGGGCGCGGGAGGCCTACGAGCAGTACTTC; cdr3_aa: CASRSRAREAYEQYF; j_call: TRBJ2-7; v_call: TRBV6-5; clone_size: many; d_call: TRBD2
cdr3_nt: TGTGCCAGCAGTGATCGACAAGACAGGGTTACTGGGGCCAACGTCCTGACTTTC; cdr3_aa: CASSDRQDRVTGANVLTF; j_call: TRBJ2-6; v_call: TRBV2; clone_size: -; d_call: TRBD1
cdr3_nt: TGCGCCAGCAGCCAAGCCCCGAACTACGCAGGGCCCCAGCATTTT; cdr3_aa: CASSQAPNYAGPQHF; j_call: TRBJ1-5; v_call: TRBV4-1; clone_size: few; d_call: -
cdr3_nt: TGCGCCAGCAGCGGGGACAGCAATGAGCAGTTCTTC; cdr3_aa: CASSGDSNEQFF; j_call: TRBJ2-1; v_call: TRBV4-1; clone_size: few; d_call: TRBD1
cdr3_nt: TGTGCCTGGAGCCTCCGGGACAGTGTTAGCAATCAGCCCCAGCATTTT; cdr3_aa: CAWSLRDSVSNQPQHF; j_call: TRBJ1-5; v_call: TRBV30; clone_size: -; d_call: TRBD1
cdr3_nt: TGTGCCTGGAGTTGGCAGATCAACACTGAAGCTTTCTTT; cdr3_aa: CAWSWQINTEAFF; j_call: TRBJ1-1; v_call: TRBV30; clone_size: -; d_call: -
cdr3_nt: TGTGCCAGTAGTATCTCAGACTATAGCAATCAGCCCCAGCATTTT; cdr3_aa: CASSISDYSNQPQHF; j_call: TRBJ1-5; v_call: TRBV19; clone_size: many; d_call: -
cdr3_nt: TGTGCCAGCAGTTACGGGACAGTCGGCACAGATACGCAGTATTTT; cdr3_aa: CASSYGTVGTDTQYF; j_call: TRBJ2-3; v_call: TRBV6-5; clone_size: few; d_call: TRBD1
cdr3_nt: TGTGCCAGCAGCCAAAGGAGGGAGGGTACTAGCGGGAGGATTTCCGATACGCAGTATTTT; cdr3_aa: CASSQRREGTSGRISDTQYF; j_call: TRBJ2-3; v_call: TRBV4-2; clone_size: -; d_call: TRBD2
cdr3_nt: TGTGCCAGTAGCGCCGGGACAGGGAACTACGAGCAGTACTTC; cdr3_aa: CASSAGTGNYEQYF; j_call: TRBJ2-7; v_call: TRBV19; clone_size: many; d_call: TRBD1
cdr3_nt: TGCAGTGCTAGTGATTCCGGGACTCCGCCAGATACGCAGTATTTT; cdr3_aa: CSASDSGTPPDTQYF; j_call: TRBJ2-3; v_call: TRBV20-1; clone_size: -; d_call: -
cdr3_nt: TGTGCCAGCAGTGGGGATGACGGGGGCCGAACCGGGGAGCTGTTTTTT; cdr3_aa: CASSGDDGGRTGELFF; j_call: TRBJ2-2; v_call: TRBV2; clone_size: -; d_call: -
cdr3_nt: TGTGCCAGCAACCTCCTCGGAGTAGAGACCCAGTACTTC; cdr3_aa: CASNLLGVETQYF; j_call: TRBJ2-5; v_call: TRBV28; clone_size: many; d_call: -
cdr3_nt: TGCAGCGTTGTCCGCGACAGCCTAAACACCGGGGAGCTGTTTTTT; cdr3_aa: CSVVRDSLNTGELFF; j_call: TRBJ2-2; v_call: TRBV29-1; clone_size: few; d_call: -
cdr3_nt: TGTGCCAGCAGCCCCGAGGACAGGTCCTACGAGCAGTACTTC; cdr3_aa: CASSPEDRSYEQYF; j_call: TRBJ2-7; v_call: TRBV6-2/TRBV6-3; clone_size: many; d_call: TRBD1
cdr3_nt: TGTGCCAGCAGTGAATGGGCAGGGGTTGCCAAAAACATTCAGTACTTC; cdr3_aa: CASSEWAGVAKNIQYF; j_call: TRBJ2-4; v_call: TRBV6-1; clone_size: -; d_call: -
cdr3_nt: TGTGCCAGCAGTTACTCGATACTGGGCCCAAACTCCTACGGGCAGTACTTC; cdr3_aa: CASSYSILGPNSYGQYF; j_call: TRBJ2-7; v_call: TRBV6-6; clone_size: -; d_call: -
cdr3_nt: TGTGCCAGCAGTCATGGACAGCCTGAAGCTTTCTTT; cdr3_aa: CASSHGQPEAFF; j_call: TRBJ1-1; v_call: TRBV7-9; clone_size: many; d_call: -
cdr3_nt: TGCAGTGCTAGAGATATAGTAACTAGCGGGTCTTTAGCCAAAAACATTCAGTACTTC; cdr3_aa: CSARDIVTSGSLAKNIQYF; j_call: TRBJ2-4; v_call: TRBV20-1; clone_size: few; d_call: TRBD2
cdr3_nt: TGTGCCAGTAGTGCATCGGGACCCAACACAGATACGCAGTATTTT; cdr3_aa: CASSASGPNTDTQYF; j_call: TRBJ2-3; v_call: TRBV19; clone_size: many; d_call: -
cdr3_nt: TGTGCCAGCAGTTGGGGGAGGGGGGACACTGAAGCTTTCTTT; cdr3_aa: CASSWGRGDTEAFF; j_call: TRBJ1-1; v_call: TRBV27; clone_size: many; d_call: -
cdr3_nt: TGTGCCATCAGTGAGTTAGGGGGCCTGAACGCCGGGGAGCTGCTTTTT; cdr3_aa: CAISELGGLNAGELLF; j_call: TRBJ2-2; v_call: TRBV10-3; clone_size: -; d_call: TRBD1
cdr3_nt: TGCGCCAGCAGCCGTAACCCCTGGACGAGCTCGAACACCGGGGAGCTGTTTTTT; cdr3_aa: CASSRNPWTSSNTGELFF; j_call: TRBJ2-2; v_call: TRBV5-1; clone_size: few; d_call: -
cdr3_nt: TGCGCCAGCAGCCTGGACAGGGAGGGACGGGAGACCCAGTACTTC; cdr3_aa: CASSLDREGRETQYF; j_call: TRBJ2-5; v_call: TRBV5-1; clone_size: many; d_call: -
cdr3_nt: TGTGCCAGCTCACCAGACAGCGGTCGGTCCTACAATGAGCAGTTCTTC; cdr3_aa: CASSPDSGRSYNEQFF; j_call: TRBJ2-1; v_call: TRBV18; clone_size: -; d_call: -
cdr3_nt: TGTGCCAGCAGCCCCCCGACAGGGAAGCTTCCAGATACGCAGTATTTT; cdr3_aa: CASSPPTGKLPDTQYF; j_call: TRBJ2-3; v_call: TRBV7-6; clone_size: -; d_call: TRBD1
cdr3_nt: TGCGCCAGCAGCCGCGACAGCTACTCCTACGAGCAGTACTTC; cdr3_aa: CASSRDSYSYEQYF; j_call: TRBJ2-7; v_call: TRBV4-1; clone_size: many; d_call: -
cdr3_nt: TGTGCCAGCAGCCAAGTCGCGCGGGATCCTTCCTACGAGCAGTACTTC; cdr3_aa: CASSQVARDPSYEQYF; j_call: TRBJ2-7; v_call: TRBV4-2; clone_size: -; d_call: -
cdr3_nt: TGCAGTGCCCTAGGGACTAGCGGGAGTTTGAATGAGCAGTTCTTC; cdr3_aa: CSALGTSGSLNEQFF; j_call: TRBJ2-1; v_call: TRBV20-1; clone_size: few; d_call: TRBD2
cdr3_nt: TGCAGTGCTAGTCCTCTACGGACTAGCGGGAGGTACACAGATACGCAGTATTTT; cdr3_aa: CSASPLRTSGRYTDTQYF; j_call: TRBJ2-3; v_call: TRBV20-1; clone_size: -; d_call: TRBD2
cdr3_nt: TGTGCCAGCAGCTTAATTGAAAAACTGTTTTTT; cdr3_aa: CASSLIEKLFF; j_call: TRBJ1-4; v_call: TRBV11-2; clone_size: few; d_call: -
cdr3_nt: TGTGCCAGCTCACCAGGGTTTGGCACTACCTACGGGCAGTACTTC; cdr3_aa: CASSPGFGTTYGQYF; j_call: TRBJ2-7; v_call: TRBV18; clone_size: -; d_call: -
cdr3_nt: TGTGCCAGCAGTTCTAGCGGGGGCTACACAGATACGCAGTATTTT; cdr3_aa: CASSSSGGYTDTQYF; j_call: TRBJ2-3; v_call: TRBV6-2/TRBV6-3; clone_size: -; d_call: TRBD2
cdr3_nt: TGTGCCAGCAGTTTACTAGCGGGAGTTTTTAATGAGCAGTCCTTC; cdr3_aa: CASSLLAGVFNEQSF; j_call: TRBJ2-1; v_call: TRBV12-3/TRBV12-4; clone_size: -; d_call: TRBD2
cdr3_nt: TGTGCCAGCAGCATAGTAAGCTTTGGGGCCAACGTCCTGACTTTC; cdr3_aa: CASSIVSFGANVLTF; j_call: TRBJ2-6; v_call: TRBV11-3; clone_size: few; d_call: -
cdr3_nt: TGTGCCAGCAGTTCCGGAAGGCCCACAGATACGCAGTATTTT; cdr3_aa: CASSSGRPTDTQYF; j_call: TRBJ2-3; v_call: TRBV27; clone_size: once; d_call: -
cdr3_nt: TGTGCCAGCATAAAGGGACTAGCGTTTTACAATGAGCAGTTCTTC; cdr3_aa: CASIKGLAFYNEQFF; j_call: TRBJ2-1; v_call: TRBV7-2; clone_size: many; d_call: TRBD2